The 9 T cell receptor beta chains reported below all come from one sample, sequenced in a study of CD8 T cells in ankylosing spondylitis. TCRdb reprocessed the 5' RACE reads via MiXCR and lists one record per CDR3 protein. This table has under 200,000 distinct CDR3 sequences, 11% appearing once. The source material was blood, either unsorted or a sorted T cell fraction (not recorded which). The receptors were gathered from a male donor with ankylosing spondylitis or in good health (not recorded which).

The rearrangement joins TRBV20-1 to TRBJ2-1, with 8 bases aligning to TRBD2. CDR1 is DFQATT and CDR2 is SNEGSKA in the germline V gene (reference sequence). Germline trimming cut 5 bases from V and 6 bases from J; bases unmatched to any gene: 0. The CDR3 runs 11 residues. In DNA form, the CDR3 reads TGCAGTGCTGGGACTAGCAATGAGCAGTTCTTC. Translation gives CSAGTSNEQFF.

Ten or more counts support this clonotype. This chain's CDR3 is CATSREGRGYNEQFF. CDR3 sequence (DNA): TGTGCCACCAGCAGAGAAGGCAGGGGATACAATGAGCAGTTCTTC. The chain is built from TRBV15 and TRBJ2-1; perhaps TRBD1 as D (6 bases). V was clipped by 0 bases and J by 4 bases, with 10 bases between them. CDR1 and CDR2 (germline): LNHNV, YYDKDF (reference sequence). There are 15 residues in the CDR3.

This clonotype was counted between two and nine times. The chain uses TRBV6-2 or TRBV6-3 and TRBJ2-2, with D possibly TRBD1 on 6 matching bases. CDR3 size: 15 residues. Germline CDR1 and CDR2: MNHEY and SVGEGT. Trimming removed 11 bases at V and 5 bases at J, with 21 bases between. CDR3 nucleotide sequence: TGTGCCTGCTCCAGGGGCCTTCTTGGGACCGGGGAGCTGTTTTTT. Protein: CACSRGLLGTGELFF.

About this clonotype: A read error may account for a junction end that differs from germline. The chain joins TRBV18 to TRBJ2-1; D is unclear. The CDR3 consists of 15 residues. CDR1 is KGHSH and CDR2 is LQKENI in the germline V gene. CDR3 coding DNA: TGTGCCGGCTCCCCCCGGACCAACTTATACAATGAGCAGTTCTTC. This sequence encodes CAGSPRTNLYNEQFF.

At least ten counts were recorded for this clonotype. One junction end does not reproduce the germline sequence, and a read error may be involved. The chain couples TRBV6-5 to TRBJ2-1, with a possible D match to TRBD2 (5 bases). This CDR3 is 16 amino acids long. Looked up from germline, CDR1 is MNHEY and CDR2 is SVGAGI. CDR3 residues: CASSYSSAGRYNEEFF. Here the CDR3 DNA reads TGTGCCAGCAGTTACTCGTCCGCGGGTCGGTACAATGAGGAGTTCTTC.

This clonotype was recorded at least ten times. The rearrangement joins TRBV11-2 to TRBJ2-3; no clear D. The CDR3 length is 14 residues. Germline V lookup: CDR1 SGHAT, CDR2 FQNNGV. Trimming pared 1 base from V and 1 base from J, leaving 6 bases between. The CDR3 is CASSLGWGTDTQYF. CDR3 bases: TGTGCCAGCAGCTTAGGTTGGGGCACAGATACGCAGTATTTT.

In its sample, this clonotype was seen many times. CDR3 sequence (DNA): TGCAGTGCTACTAGCGGGAGGGCCCTACTCTCCACCGGGGAGCTGTTTTTT. It encodes CSATSGRALLSTGELFF. The V call is TRBV20-1, the J call TRBJ2-2; 12 bases line up with TRBD2. V trimming: 4 bases; J trimming: 4 bases; junction bases outside the gene matches: 10. Germline lookup yields CDR1 DFQATT and CDR2 SNEGSKA (reference sequence). The CDR3 length is 17 residues.

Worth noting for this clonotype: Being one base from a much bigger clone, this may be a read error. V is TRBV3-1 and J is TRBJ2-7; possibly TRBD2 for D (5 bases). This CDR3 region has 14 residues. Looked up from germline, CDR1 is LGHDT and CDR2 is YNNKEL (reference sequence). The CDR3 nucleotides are TGTGCCAGCAGCCAAGGTGCGGGCCTCTACGTGCAGTACTTC. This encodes CASSQGAGLYVQYF.

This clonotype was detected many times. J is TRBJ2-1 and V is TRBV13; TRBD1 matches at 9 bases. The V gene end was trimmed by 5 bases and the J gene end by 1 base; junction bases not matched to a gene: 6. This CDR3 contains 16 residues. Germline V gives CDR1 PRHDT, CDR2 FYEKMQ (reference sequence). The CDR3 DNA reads TGTGCCAGCAGCGAATACGACAGGGGGTCCTACAATGAGCAGTTCTTC. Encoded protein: CASSEYDRGSYNEQFF.